Listed here are 28 T cell receptor beta chains from one sample, sequenced in a study of cytomegalovirus exposure and HLA in healthy donors. PCR primers comprised 60 Vbeta and 13 Jbeta primers. The assay was immunoSEQ multiplex PCR, and TCRdb's table has in-frame clones only and misses some. The sample includes about 140,000 clones, almost 85% of them seen just once. The sequencing sample was made of PBMCs. The receptors come from a woman aged 55-69 years in good health and CMV-seropositive.

The chain combines TRBV19 with TRBJ2-1; 7 bases are a match to TRBD1. Per the germline V gene, CDR1 is LNHDA and CDR2 is SQIVND (reference sequence). The CDR3 length is 15 residues. V dropped 10 bases and J dropped 0; count of bases not matched to a gene: 9. The CDR3 DNA reads TGTGCCACCTCGACAGGGTTGCCCTCCTACAATGAGCAGTTCTTC. This sequence encodes CATSTGLPSYNEQFF.

The chain is built from TRBV16 and TRBJ1-4; D unclear. The V gene lost 6 bases and the J gene lost 12 bases, with 14 bases spanning the gap. Germline V lookup: CDR1 KGHSY, CDR2 FQNENV. CDR3 length: 12 amino acids. In nucleotides, the CDR3 is TGTGCCAGCAGTCGGTCCCCGAGTCAACTGTTTTTT. Its protein is CASSRSPSQLFF.

The V and J genes are TRBV19 and TRBJ1-2; D not certain. Germline V lookup: CDR1 LNHDA, CDR2 SQIVND (reference sequence). Trimming took off 3 bases at V and 2 bases at J, with 10 bases between the two ends. The CDR3 runs 14 residues. The chain's CDR3 is CASSISGLNYGYTF. For the CDR3, the DNA is TGTGCCAGTAGTATCAGTGGCTTGAACTATGGCTACACCTTC.

The chain combines TRBV11-3 with TRBJ2-7, with 9 bases lining up with TRBD2. Germline CDR1 is SGHNT and CDR2 is YENEEA. This CDR3 has 15 residues. V shed 1 base, J shed 6 bases, and the junction held 7 bases outside the gene matches. DNA of the CDR3: TGTGCCAGCAGCTTAGTACAAGCGGGAGGAGGCGAGCAGTACTTC. Translating it yields CASSLVQAGGGEQYF.

The V and J genes are TRBV6-1 and TRBJ2-7; 11 bases are shared with TRBD2. This CDR3 has 15 amino acids. Germline CDR1 and CDR2: MNHNS and SASEGT. V shed 1 base and J 6 bases; nucleotides not matched to a gene: 5. The CDR3 here is CASSEGTSGRGEQYF. CDR3 sequence (DNA): TGTGCCAGCAGTGAAGGAACTAGCGGGAGAGGCGAGCAGTACTTC.

The rearrangement uses TRBV30 and TRBJ2-7; D may be TRBD1 (6 bases). Trimming left V 4 bases short and J 7 bases short, with 17 bases between. The V gene's germline CDR1 is GTSNPN and CDR2 SVGIG (reference sequence). CDR3 size: 13 residues. CDR3 bases: TGTGCCTGGACCGGGACACCGGGATGGGAGCAGTACTTC. It yields the protein CAWTGTPGWEQYF.

The chain employs TRBV27 and TRBJ2-7; possibly TRBD2 for D (5 bases). V lost 3 bases to trimming and J lost 3 bases, with 12 bases between them. The V gene's germline CDR1 is MNHEY and CDR2 SMNVEV (reference sequence). The CDR3 runs to 14 residues. This CDR3 reads CASSLISGNYEQYF. For the CDR3, the DNA is TGTGCCAGCAGTTTGATTTCGGGGAACTACGAGCAGTACTTC.

This clone was observed a few times. The chain links TRBV28 to TRBJ1-2; D is undetermined. Per germline, CDR1 MDHEN and CDR2 SYDVKM. This CDR3 spans 15 amino acids. V dropped 2 bases and J dropped 5 bases, with 15 bases sitting between them. CDR3 sequence (DNA): TGTGCCAGCAGTTTAGAGAGGTCACCCGGATATGGCTACACCTTC. Encoded protein: CASSLERSPGYGYTF.

The J gene is TRBJ2-1, the V gene TRBV4-2; 10 positions match TRBD2. The CDR3 consists of 15 residues. CDR1 and CDR2 (germline): LGHNA, YNFKEQ. V was clipped by 3 bases and J by 4 bases; unmatched bases: 3. The CDR3 coding sequence is TGTGCCAGCAGCCAGACTAGCGGGCTATACAATGAGCAGTTCTTC. Protein: CASSQTSGLYNEQFF.

The chain employs TRBV7-2 and TRBJ2-3; 9 positions match TRBD2. Trimming removed 8 bases from V and 4 bases from J; junction bases left unmatched: 7. The CDR3 loop spans 14 amino acids. CDR1 SGHTA and CDR2 FQGNSA come from the germline V gene. DNA for the CDR3: TGTGCCAGCTGTAGCGGGAGTTGGTCAGATACGCAGTATTTT. As protein: CASCSGSWSDTQYF.

There are a few counts of this clone. The chain uses TRBV5-1 and TRBJ1-1; D gene uncertain. CDR1 is SGHRS and CDR2 is YFSETQ in the germline V gene. The CDR3 length is 15 residues. The V end lost 0 bases, the J end lost 0 bases, and 9 bases lay between the germline ends. Here the CDR3 reads CASSLGLSMNTEAFF. The CDR3 coding sequence is TGCGCCAGCAGCTTGGGACTGAGCATGAACACTGAAGCTTTCTTT.

V and J are TRBV30 and TRBJ2-3; possibly TRBD2 for D (6 bases). Germline V gives CDR1 GTSNPN, CDR2 SVGIG (reference sequence). The V and J ends lost 4 bases and 0 bases respectively, with 20 bases between them. The CDR3 contains 17 residues. CDR3 coding DNA: TGTGCCTGGACCACCTTAGTCGGAGGGGATAGCACAGATACGCAGTATTTT. This codes for CAWTTLVGGDSTDTQYF.

The chain employs TRBV10-1 and TRBJ2-1; 11 bases map to TRBD1. The J segment lost 3 bases and the V segment lost 0 bases, leaving 13 bases of the junction unmatched. CDR3 length: 20 amino acids. Germline-derived CDR1 and CDR2 are WNHNN and SYGVQD (reference sequence). The CDR3 region is CASSESRTGGRLENYNEQFF. CDR3 bases: TGCGCCAGCAGTGAGTCGCGGACAGGGGGCCGGTTAGAGAACTACAATGAGCAGTTCTTC.

A few counts support this clone. This chain links TRBV6-1 with TRBJ2-3, with TRBD1 matching 7 bases. Germline-derived CDR1 and CDR2 are MNHNS and SASEGT. Trimming at V came to 2 bases and at J to 4 bases, leaving 0 bases not matched to a gene. This CDR3 is built from 13 residues. Here the CDR3 reads CASSEQGADTQYF. DNA of the CDR3: TGTGCCAGCAGTGAACAGGGGGCAGATACGCAGTATTTT.

The chain is built from TRBV6-4 and TRBJ1-4; tentatively, D is TRBD1 (6 bases). Trimming cost V 8 bases and J 3 bases, with 28 bases left between them. Germline CDR1 reads MRHNA; CDR2 reads SNTAGT. This CDR3 spans 19 amino acids. CDR3 region: CASDLWTEPPQWANEKLFF. The DNA for the CDR3 is TGTGCCAGCGACCTTTGGACAGAACCCCCTCAATGGGCTAATGAAAAACTGTTTTTT.

The V call is TRBV28, the J call TRBJ2-7; D ambiguous. The CDR3 spans 13 residues. CDR1 and CDR2 from the germline V gene are MDHEN and SYDVKM. Deletions cut 7 bases from V and 10 bases from J, with 20 bases between. The CDR3 loop reads CASNTQNTAGQYF. The CDR3 region has the DNA TGTGCCAGCAATACCCAAAACACAGCCGGTCAGTACTTC.

The chain uses TRBV19 and TRBJ2-3; D call uncertain. From germline, CDR1 is LNHDA and CDR2 SQIVND (reference sequence). Trimming removed 3 bases at V and 4 bases at J, with 8 bases between. This CDR3 comprises 13 residues. CDR3: CASSIGRSDTQYF. CDR3 coding DNA: TGTGCCAGTAGTATCGGCAGGTCAGATACGCAGTATTTT.

This clone showed up just once. The rearrangement links TRBV5-6 to TRBJ2-5, with D possibly matching TRBD1 (5 bases). V lost 3 bases and J lost 2, with 11 bases in between. The CDR3 length is 14 residues. Germline V gives CDR1 SGHDT, CDR2 YYEEEE. DNA of the CDR3: TGTGCCAGCAGCTCCCCCCCAGGGCAAGAGACCCAGTACTTC. The encoded protein is CASSSPPGQETQYF.

The CDR3 region has the DNA TGTGCCAGCAGTCAACGATCCGGGACTAGCCCCTACAATGAGCAGTTCTTC. This encodes CASSQRSGTSPYNEQFF. This chain joins TRBV28 and TRBJ2-1; 9 nucleotides align to TRBD2. The CDR3 totals 17 residues. With 5 bases clipped from V and 2 bases from J, the junction kept 10 bases outside the gene matches. Per the germline V gene, CDR1 is MDHEN and CDR2 is SYDVKM.

The gene calls are TRBV15 and TRBJ2-2, with D possibly TRBD2 on 6 matching bases. Germline lookup yields CDR1 LNHNV and CDR2 YYDKDF (reference sequence). V was trimmed by 0 bases and J by 7 bases, leaving 12 bases between them. The CDR3 runs to 15 residues. The CDR3 loop reads CATSRDRSSGGELFF. CDR3 sequence (DNA): TGTGCCACCAGCAGAGATCGCAGTAGCGGCGGGGAGCTGTTTTTT. The full variable domain, its missing parts supplied by reference TRBV15 and TRBJ2-2, is DAMVIQNPRYQVTQFGKPVTLSCSQTLNHNVMYWYQQKSSQAPKLLFHYYDKDFNNEADTPDNFQSRRPNTSFCFLDIRSPGLGDTAMYLCATSRDRSSGGELFFGEGSRLTVL.

This rearrangement joins TRBV30 to TRBJ1-1; D unclear. The length of the CDR3 is 13 residues. CDR1 GTSNPN and CDR2 SVGIG come from the germline V gene (reference sequence). The V and J ends lost 0 bases and 1 base respectively, with 6 bases between them. The CDR3 reads CAWSVHQNTEAFF. For the CDR3, the DNA is TGTGCCTGGAGTGTACACCAGAACACTGAAGCTTTCTTT.

This clone turned up a few times. The CDR3, as DNA: TGCAGCGCCCTCGCGAGGCAGTTCTACGAGCAGTACTTC. Its translation is CSALARQFYEQYF. This chain connects TRBV29-1 to TRBJ2-7; D not resolved. The CDR3 is 13 amino acids. CDR1 is SQVTM and CDR2 is ANQGSEA in the germline V gene. V dropped 7 bases and J dropped 3 bases, with 16 bases sitting between them.

V usage is TRBV7-9 and J usage is TRBJ2-3; 7 bases agree with TRBD1. V trimming: 4 bases; J trimming: 1 base; junction bases outside the gene matches: 5. The germline gives CDR1 SEHNR, CDR2 FQNEAQ (reference sequence). CDR3 length: 15 amino acids. CDR3 nucleotides: TGTGCCAGCAGCTCTGACAGGGTCCGCACAGATACGCAGTATTTT. This sequence encodes CASSSDRVRTDTQYF.

The genes are TRBV11-3 and TRBJ2-1, with 12 positions matching TRBD2. The CDR3 extends over 18 amino acids. V lost 3 bases to trimming and J lost 7 bases; unmatched junction nucleotides: 13. CDR1 is SGHNT and CDR2 is YENEEA in the germline V gene. Here the CDR3 DNA reads TGTGCCAGCAGCTTTTTCCGCCCTACTAGCGGGAGGAGGAATGAGCAGTTCTTC. As protein: CASSFFRPTSGRRNEQFF.

This chain links TRBV19 with TRBJ2-7; 13 bases align to TRBD2. Germline CDR1 and CDR2: LNHDA and SQIVND (reference sequence). The CDR3 runs 14 residues. Trimming removed 5 bases from V and 5 bases from J; junction bases left unmatched: 3. The CDR3 loop is CASSGTSGIHEQYF. The DNA for the CDR3 is TGTGCCAGTAGTGGGACTAGCGGGATACACGAGCAGTACTTC. Based on the CDR3 plus reference TRBV19 and TRBJ2-7, the full variable domain is DGGITQSPKYLFRKEGQNVTLSCEQNLNHDAMYWYRQDPGQGLRLIYYSQIVNDFQKGDIAEGYSVSREKKESFPLTVTSAQKNPTAFYLCASSGTSGIHEQYFGPGTRLTVT.

The chain's CDR3 is CASSPRTGNQPQHF. The CDR3 DNA reads TGTGCCAGCAGTCCGAGGACAGGCAATCAGCCCCAGCATTTT. The V call is TRBV27, the J call TRBJ1-5; a possible D gene is TRBD1 (6 bases). V gave up 5 bases and J gave up 2 bases, with 10 bases separating them. The CDR3 is made up of 14 amino acids. Per germline, CDR1 MNHEY and CDR2 SMNVEV (reference sequence).

This chain uses TRBV6-6 with TRBJ2-7, with 8 bases matching TRBD2. This CDR3 is 15 amino acids long. Germline trimming cut 7 bases from V and 0 bases from J; bases unmatched to any gene: 8. The germline V gene encodes CDR1 MNHNY and CDR2 SVGAGI (reference sequence). CDR3 residues: CASTLREGSSYEQYF. CDR3 nucleotide sequence: TGTGCCAGCACGTTACGGGAGGGAAGCTCCTACGAGCAGTACTTC.

V gene TRBV27 combines with J gene TRBJ2-3; D gene uncertain. Looked up from germline, CDR1 is MNHEY and CDR2 is SMNVEV (reference sequence). Trimming shortened V by 5 bases and J by 5 bases, and 14 bases separated the two germline ends. The CDR3 runs 14 residues. The CDR3 reads CASSTLTSVDTQYF. CDR3 nucleotides: TGTGCCAGCAGTACCCTTACGAGTGTAGATACGCAGTATTTT.